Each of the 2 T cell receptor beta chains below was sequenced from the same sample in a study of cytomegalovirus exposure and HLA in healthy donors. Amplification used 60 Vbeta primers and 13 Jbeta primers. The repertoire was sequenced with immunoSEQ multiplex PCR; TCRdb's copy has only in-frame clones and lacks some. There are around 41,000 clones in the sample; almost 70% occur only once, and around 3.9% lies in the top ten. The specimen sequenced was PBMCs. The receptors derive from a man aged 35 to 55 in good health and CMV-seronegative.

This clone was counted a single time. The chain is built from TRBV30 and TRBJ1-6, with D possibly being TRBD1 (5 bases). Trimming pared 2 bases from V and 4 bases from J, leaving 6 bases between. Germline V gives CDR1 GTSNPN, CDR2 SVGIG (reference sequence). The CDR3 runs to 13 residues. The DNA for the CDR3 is TGTGCCTGGAGTCAGGGTTATAATTCACCCCTCCACTTT. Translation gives CAWSQGYNSPLHF.

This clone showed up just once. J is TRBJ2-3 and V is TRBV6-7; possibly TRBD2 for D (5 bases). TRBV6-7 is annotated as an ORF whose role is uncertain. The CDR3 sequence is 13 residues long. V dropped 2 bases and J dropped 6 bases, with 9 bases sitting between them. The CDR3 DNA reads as TGTGCCAGCAGTTACCAGTCGGGGGATACGCAGTATTTT. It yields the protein CASSYQSGDTQYF.